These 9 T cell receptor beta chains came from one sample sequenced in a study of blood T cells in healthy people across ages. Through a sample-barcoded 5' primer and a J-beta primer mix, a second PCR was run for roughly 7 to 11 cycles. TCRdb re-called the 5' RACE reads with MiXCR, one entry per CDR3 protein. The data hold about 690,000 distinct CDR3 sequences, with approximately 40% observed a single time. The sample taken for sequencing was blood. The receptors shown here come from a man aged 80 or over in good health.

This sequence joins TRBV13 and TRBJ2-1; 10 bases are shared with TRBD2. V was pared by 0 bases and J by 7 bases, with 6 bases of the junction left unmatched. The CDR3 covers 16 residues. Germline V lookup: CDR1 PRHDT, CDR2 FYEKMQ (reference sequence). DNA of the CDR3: TGTGCCAGCAGCTTAGGGAAGCTAGCGGGGGTTAATGAGCAGTTCTTC. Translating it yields CASSLGKLAGVNEQFF.

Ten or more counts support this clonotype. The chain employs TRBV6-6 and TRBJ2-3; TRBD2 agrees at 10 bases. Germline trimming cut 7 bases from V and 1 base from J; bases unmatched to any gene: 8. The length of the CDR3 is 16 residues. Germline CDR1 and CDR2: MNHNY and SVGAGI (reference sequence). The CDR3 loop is CASTSLGTSGTDTQYF. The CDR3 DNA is TGTGCCAGCACCTCCCTCGGGACTAGCGGCACAGATACGCAGTATTTT.

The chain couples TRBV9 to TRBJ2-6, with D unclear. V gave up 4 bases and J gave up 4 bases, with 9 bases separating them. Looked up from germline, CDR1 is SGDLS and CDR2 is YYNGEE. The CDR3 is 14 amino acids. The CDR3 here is CASSPRDGANVLTF. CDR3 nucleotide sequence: TGTGCCAGCAGCCCCCGCGACGGGGCCAACGTCCTGACTTTC.

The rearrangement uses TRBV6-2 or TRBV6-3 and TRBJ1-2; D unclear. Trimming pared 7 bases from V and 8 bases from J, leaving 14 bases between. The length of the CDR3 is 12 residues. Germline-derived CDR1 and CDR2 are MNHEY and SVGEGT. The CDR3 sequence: CASNGWGGGYTF. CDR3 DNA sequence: TGTGCCAGCAACGGATGGGGTGGCGGCTACACCTTC.

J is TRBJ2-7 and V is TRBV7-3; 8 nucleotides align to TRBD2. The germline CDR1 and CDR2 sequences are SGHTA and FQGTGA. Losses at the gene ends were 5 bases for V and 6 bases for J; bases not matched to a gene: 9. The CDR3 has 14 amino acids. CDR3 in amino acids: CASSQRAGVGEQYF. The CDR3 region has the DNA TGTGCCAGCAGCCAACGAGCGGGAGTGGGCGAGCAGTACTTC.

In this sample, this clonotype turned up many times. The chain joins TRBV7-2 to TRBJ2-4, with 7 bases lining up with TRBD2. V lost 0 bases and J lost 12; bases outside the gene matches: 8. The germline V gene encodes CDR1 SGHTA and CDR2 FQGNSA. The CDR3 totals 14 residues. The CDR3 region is CASSLAIERDPQYF. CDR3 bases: TGTGCCAGCAGCTTAGCGATCGAGCGGGATCCTCAGTACTTC.

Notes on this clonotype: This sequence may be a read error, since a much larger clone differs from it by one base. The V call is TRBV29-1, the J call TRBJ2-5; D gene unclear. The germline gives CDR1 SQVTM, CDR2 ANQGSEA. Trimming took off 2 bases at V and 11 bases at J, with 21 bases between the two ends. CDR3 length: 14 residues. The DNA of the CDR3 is TGCAGCGTTGAATCGGACCACCGGAACAATGAGCAGTACTTC. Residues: CSVESDHRNNEQYF.

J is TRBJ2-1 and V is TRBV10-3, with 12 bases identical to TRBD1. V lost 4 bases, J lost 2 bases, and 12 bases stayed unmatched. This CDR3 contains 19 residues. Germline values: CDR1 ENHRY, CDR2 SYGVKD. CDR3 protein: CAISGTGTGGSTAYNEQFF. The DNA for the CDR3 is TGTGCCATCAGTGGTACCGGGACAGGGGGCTCTACAGCCTACAATGAGCAGTTCTTC.

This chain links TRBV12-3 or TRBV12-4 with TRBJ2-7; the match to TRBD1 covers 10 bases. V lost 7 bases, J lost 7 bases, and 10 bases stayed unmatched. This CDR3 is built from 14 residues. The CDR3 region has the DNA TGTGCCAGCATTTTTGGGGACAGGGGTCGAGAGCAGTACTTC. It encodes CASIFGDRGREQYF.